The 16 T cell receptor beta chains reported below all come from one sample, sequenced in a study of T cell clonotyping in hematopoietic cell transplantation. Sequenced by immunoSEQ multiplex PCR; TCRdb stores in-frame clones only, minus some. The sample has about 7,000 clones; 37% are singletons. The source material was peripheral blood mononuclear cells, sampled 30 days after allogeneic stem cell transplant. The receptors were gathered from a female patient in her 60s who had an allogeneic stem cell transplant, so the T cells may come from the graft donor. Some clones in this sample may be carry-over from other donors' samples.

The rearrangement links TRBV28 to TRBJ1-1; possible D gene TRBD1, 6 bases. Trimming stripped 2 bases from V and 1 base from J, with 8 bases between. The CDR3 loop spans 14 amino acids. In germline, CDR1 is MDHEN, CDR2 SYDVKM. Here the CDR3 DNA reads TGTGCCAGCAGTTTAATGGGGGCGAACACTGAAGCTTTCTTT. This gives the protein CASSLMGANTEAFF.

The chain combines TRBV28 with TRBJ2-7, with D possibly TRBD2 on 5 matching bases. Trimming removed 2 bases at V and 3 bases at J, with 11 bases between. Per the germline V gene, CDR1 is MDHEN and CDR2 is SYDVKM. The CDR3 loop spans 14 amino acids. The CDR3 region has the DNA TGTGCCAGCAGTTTAGGTAGCCGGGGCTACGAGCAGTACTTC. Protein product: CASSLGSRGYEQYF.

The gene calls are TRBV23-1 and TRBJ2-5; D ambiguous. TRBV23-1 is recorded as an ORF, its role being uncertain. The CDR3 totals 15 residues. With 0 bases removed from V and 1 base from J, the gap between germline ends came to 9 bases. CDR3 in DNA: TGCGCCAGCAGTCAATCGAGAGCAAGCCAAGAGACCCAGTACTTC. It specifies CASSQSRASQETQYF.

This chain links TRBV4-1 with TRBJ1-5; maybe TRBD1 (6 bases). This CDR3 has 15 residues. With 4 bases removed from V and 1 base from J, the gap between germline ends came to 11 bases. Germline V lookup: CDR1 MGHRA, CDR2 YSYEKL. CDR3 DNA: TGCGCCAGCAGCCGGGCGGACAGAAGCAATCAGCCCCAGCATTTT. It yields the protein CASSRADRSNQPQHF.

The chain uses TRBV29-1 and TRBJ1-2; D perhaps matches TRBD1 (5 bases). The V end was cut by 4 bases, the J end by 5 bases, with 14 bases between. The CDR3 covers 13 residues. Germline V lookup: CDR1 SQVTM, CDR2 ANQGSEA. DNA of the CDR3: TGCAGCGTTGCGGCCGGGGAGGGGTATGGCTACACCTTC. This gives the protein CSVAAGEGYGYTF.

This chain connects TRBV4-1 to TRBJ1-2; TRBD1 aligns across 8 bases. The CDR3 is 15 amino acids. Germline CDR1 is MGHRA and CDR2 is YSYEKL. The ends lost 1 base at V and 4 bases at J; junction bases unmatched: 5. The CDR3 region is CASSQGRDRPYGYTF. The CDR3 DNA reads TGCGCCAGCAGCCAAGGCCGGGACAGGCCCTATGGCTACACCTTC.

CDR3 amino acids: CSPDGGIPLTDTQYF. CDR3 nucleotide sequence: TGCAGCCCGGACGGGGGCATCCCCCTCACAGATACGCAGTATTTT. This chain connects TRBV29-1 to TRBJ2-3; D could derive from TRBD1 or TRBD2 (6 bases each). CDR1 and CDR2 (germline): SQVTM, ANQGSEA. V gave up 8 bases and J gave up 2 bases, with 20 bases separating them. This CDR3 contains 15 residues.

The chain has TRBV25-1 and TRBJ1-1; D ambiguous. The CDR3 contains 13 residues. V was clipped by 1 base and J by 0 bases, with 3 bases between them. CDR1 and CDR2 (germline): MGHDK, SYGVNS. DNA of the CDR3: TGTGCCAGCAGTGAATTGTTGAACACTGAAGCTTTCTTT. Protein product: CASSELLNTEAFF.

The chain uses TRBV7-2 and TRBJ1-2; 9 nucleotides line up with TRBD1. The ends lost 5 bases at V and 6 bases at J; junction bases unmatched: 7. Germline CDR1 SGHTA, CDR2 FQGNSA. The CDR3 spans 14 residues. The CDR3 loop reads CASSPQGQGNGYTF. In DNA, the CDR3 is TGTGCCAGCAGCCCCCAGGGACAGGGTAATGGCTACACCTTC.

About this clone itself: One end of the junction fails to match germline, which may point to a read error. The gene calls are TRBV25-1 and TRBJ1-3; possible D gene TRBD1, 5 bases. Germline V CDR1 and CDR2: MGHDK, SYGVNS. The CDR3 extends over 17 amino acids. This CDR3 reads CVSSDFLDSSSGNTIYF. DNA for the CDR3: TGTGTCAGCAGTGATTTTTTAGACAGCAGCTCTGGAAACACCATATATTTT.

The chain couples TRBV11-3 to TRBJ1-2, with 8 bases that match TRBD1. The J segment lost 7 bases and the V segment lost 3 bases, leaving 7 bases of the junction unmatched. From germline, CDR1 is SGHNT and CDR2 YENEEA. The CDR3 consists of 14 residues. The CDR3 DNA is TGTGCCAGCAGCTTGACGCAGGGGGCGAGTGGCTACACCTTC. Translated, it gives CASSLTQGASGYTF. Full variable domain (remainder filled in from reference TRBV11-3 and TRBJ1-2): EAGVVQSPRYKIIEKKQPVAFWCNPISGHNTLYWYLQNLGQGPELLIRYENEEAVDDSQLPKDRFSAERLKGVDSTLKIQPAELGDSAVYLCASSLTQGASGYTFGSGTRLTVV.

CDR3 nucleotide sequence: TGTGCCAGCAGCCTACTCCTAGCGGGGGAAGGCACCGGGGAGCTGTTTTTT. As protein: CASSLLLAGEGTGELFF. The chain is built from TRBV4-2 and TRBJ2-2; TRBD2 agrees at 10 bases. CDR1 is LGHNA and CDR2 is YNFKEQ in the germline V gene. The junction had 9 bases not matched to a gene; V was cut back by 4 bases and J by 4 bases. CDR3 size: 17 residues.

This clone was counted between two and nine times. The sample holds other DNA sequences that translate to the same CDR3. The chain combines TRBV7-9 with TRBJ2-5; D unclear. The CDR3 has 11 amino acids. The V and J ends lost 3 bases and 5 bases respectively, with 4 bases between them. Germline V gene lookup returns CDR1 SEHNR and CDR2 FQNEAQ (reference sequence). The CDR3 nucleotides read TGTGCCAGCAGCTTTAGGGAGACCCAGTACTTC. Protein product: CASSFRETQYF.

A few counts support this clone. V is TRBV30 and J is TRBJ2-7, with no clear D. Germline CDR1 reads GTSNPN; CDR2 reads SVGIG (reference sequence). CDR3 length: 11 amino acids. V shed 0 bases and J shed 4 bases, with 4 bases lying between them. The CDR3: CAWSVQYEQYF. CDR3 coding DNA: TGTGCCTGGAGTGTACAGTACGAGCAGTACTTC.

This clone was recorded a few times. The J gene is TRBJ2-1, the V gene TRBV4-3; D is uncertain. The length of the CDR3 is 14 residues. From germline, CDR1 is LGHNA and CDR2 YSLEER. V was pared by 0 bases and J by 5 bases, with 8 bases between. The DNA of the CDR3 is TGCGCCAGCAGCCAAGATTGGAACGACAATGAGCAGTTCTTC. This encodes CASSQDWNDNEQFF.

The chain has TRBV6-1 and TRBJ1-2, with 12 bases matching TRBD1. This CDR3 is built from 18 residues. Germline V gene data show CDR1 as MNHNS and CDR2 as SASEGT. V shed 4 bases and J 0 bases; nucleotides not matched to a gene: 9. The CDR3 reads CASSGTPGQGAANYGYTF. The CDR3 DNA reads as TGTGCCAGCAGTGGCACTCCGGGACAGGGGGCAGCTAACTATGGCTACACCTTC.